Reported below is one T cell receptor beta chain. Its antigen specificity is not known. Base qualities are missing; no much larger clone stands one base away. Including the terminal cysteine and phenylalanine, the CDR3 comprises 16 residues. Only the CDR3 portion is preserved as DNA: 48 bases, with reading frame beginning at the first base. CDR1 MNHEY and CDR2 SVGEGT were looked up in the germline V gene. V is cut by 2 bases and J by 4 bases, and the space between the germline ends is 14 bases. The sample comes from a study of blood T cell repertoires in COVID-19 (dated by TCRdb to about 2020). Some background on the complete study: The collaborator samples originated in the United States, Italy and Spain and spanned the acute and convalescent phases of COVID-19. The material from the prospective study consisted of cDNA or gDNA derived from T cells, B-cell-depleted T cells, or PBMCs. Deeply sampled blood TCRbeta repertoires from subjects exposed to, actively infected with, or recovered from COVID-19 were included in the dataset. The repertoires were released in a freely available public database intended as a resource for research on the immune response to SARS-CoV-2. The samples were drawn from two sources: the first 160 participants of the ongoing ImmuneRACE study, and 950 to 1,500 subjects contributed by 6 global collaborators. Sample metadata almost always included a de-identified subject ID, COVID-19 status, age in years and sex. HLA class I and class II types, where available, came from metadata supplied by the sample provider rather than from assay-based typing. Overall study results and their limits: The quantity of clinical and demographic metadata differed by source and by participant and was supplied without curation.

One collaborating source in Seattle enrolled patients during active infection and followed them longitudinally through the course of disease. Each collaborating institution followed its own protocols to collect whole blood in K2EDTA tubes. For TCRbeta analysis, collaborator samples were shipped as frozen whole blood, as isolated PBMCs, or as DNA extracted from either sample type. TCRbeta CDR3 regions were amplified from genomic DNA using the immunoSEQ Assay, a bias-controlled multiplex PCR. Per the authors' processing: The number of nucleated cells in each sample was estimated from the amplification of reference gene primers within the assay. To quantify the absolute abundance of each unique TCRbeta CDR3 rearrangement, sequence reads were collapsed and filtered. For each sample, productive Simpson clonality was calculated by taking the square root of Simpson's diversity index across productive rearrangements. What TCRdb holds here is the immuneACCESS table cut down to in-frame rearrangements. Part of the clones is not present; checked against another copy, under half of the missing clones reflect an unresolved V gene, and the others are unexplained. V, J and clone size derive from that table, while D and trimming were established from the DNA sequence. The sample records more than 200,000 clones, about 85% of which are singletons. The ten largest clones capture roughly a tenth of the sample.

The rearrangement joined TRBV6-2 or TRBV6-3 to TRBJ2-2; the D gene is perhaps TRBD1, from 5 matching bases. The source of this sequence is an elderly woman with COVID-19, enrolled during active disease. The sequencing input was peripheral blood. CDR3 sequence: CASSYDTNQGTGELFF. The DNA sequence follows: TGTGCCAGCAGTTACGATACCAACCAGGGCACCGGGGAGCTGTTTTTT.